Only a few counts were recorded for the clone carrying this TCR beta chain. Its antigen remains unknown. These data come from a study of response to subunit inactivated influenza vaccine. The study, taken as a whole, reports: The authors proposed limited new T cell recruitment per seasonal influenza vaccination.

From the RT-PCR reads, TCRdb called clonotypes with MiXCR, one entry per CDR3 protein. The sample carries 700,000 to 900,000 distinct CDR3 sequences, 21% recorded once. V lost 2 bases and J lost 11, with 9 bases in between. CDR3 length: 11 amino acids. This sequence was found in a man aged 50 or older who received an inactivated influenza vaccine. The J gene is TRBJ1-2, the V gene TRBV12-3 or TRBV12-4; D uncertain. The sample in question was PBMCs from blood, obtained 4 to 6 days after vaccination. Written as DNA, the CDR3 is TGTGCCAGCAGTTTAACGAGGCCTTACACCTTC. Protein: CASSLTRPYTF.